A selection of T cell receptor beta chains follows, all from one sample in a study of blood T cells in healthy people across ages. TCRdb re-analysed the 5' RACE reads in MiXCR, keeping a single row per CDR3 protein. The data show hundreds of thousands of distinct CDR3 sequences, with 50% to 65% seen just once and approximately 40% held by the top ten. Sequencing used blood. The receptors shown here come from a man at least 80 years old in good health. The CDR3 runs from the conserved cysteine through the conserved F or W. The D gene is left open where the match is weak. Clone sizes are given selectively: once, few, many, or a class where the clone is expanded.

V,size,D,J,DNA,CDR3
TRBV18,.,.,TRBJ2-7,TGTGCCAGCTCACCTATGCGGGGAGCCTACGAGCAGTACTTC,CASSPMRGAYEQYF
TRBV5-1,.,.,TRBJ2-7,TGCGCCAGCAGCTATGAGTTGGAGGACGAGCAGTACTTC,CASSYELEDEQYF
TRBV27,.,TRBD1,TRBJ1-2,TGTGCCAGCAGTTCTAGGACAGGGATTAAGTATGGCTACACCTTC,CASSSRTGIKYGYTF
TRBV7-3,.,TRBD2,TRBJ2-1,TGTGCCAGCAGAAGCGGGACCTACAATGAGCAGTTCTTC,CASRSGTYNEQFF
TRBV7-9,.,.,TRBJ1-5,TGTGCCAGCAGCTTAGGGCTCGGTGGGGGCAATCAGCCCCAGCATTTT,CASSLGLGGGNQPQHF
TRBV7-2,.,.,TRBJ2-5,TGTGCCAGCAGCTCTCTCGGGACGGCGAATCAGTACTTC,CASSSLGTANQYF
TRBV27,.,TRBD1,TRBJ2-6,TGTGCCAGCAGTTTTGGGACAGGGGGCAGAACTGAGGCCAACGTCCTGACTTTC,CASSFGTGGRTEANVLTF
TRBV7-2,.,TRBD2,TRBJ2-1,TGTGCCAGCAGCTTACCCCGGACTAGCGGGAGGAAGGAGCAGTTCTTC,CASSLPRTSGRKEQFF
TRBV2,.,.,TRBJ1-2,TGTGCCAGCAGTGCCTCCGGGGCCGATAACACCTTC,CASSASGADNTF
TRBV18,.,TRBD1,TRBJ2-3,TGTGCCAGCTCACCTCCGGGACAGGTTGATGGATACGCGTATTTT,CASSPPGQVDGYAYF
TRBV10-3,.,TRBD2,TRBJ2-5,TGTGCCATCAGCGGGACTAGCGGGAGTTTGTCCTACAATGAGCAGTACTTC,CAISGTSGSLSYNEQYF
TRBV6-1,.,.,TRBJ2-1,TGTGCCAGCAGTGAATGGGACGAGCAGTTCTTC,CASSEWDEQFF
TRBV3-1,.,.,TRBJ2-3,TGTGCCAGCAGCCCTGACGACTACCGCACAGATACGCAGTATTTT,CASSPDDYRTDTQYF
TRBV3-1,.,.,TRBJ2-3,TGTGCCAGCAGCCAATCTAAATACGCGTATTTT,CASSQSKYAYF
TRBV20-1,.,TRBD1,TRBJ2-4,TGCAGTGCTAGAGGACAGGGGCTAAACATTCAGTACTTC,CSARGQGLNIQYF
TRBV5-4,.,TRBD1,TRBJ2-5,TGTGCCAGCAGCTTGATACAGGGGGAAGAGACCCAGTACTTC,CASSLIQGEETQYF
TRBV9,.,.,TRBJ2-1,TGTGCCAGCAGCGTAGTGACGGGACCATACAATGAGCAGTTCTTC,CASSVVTGPYNEQFF
TRBV3-1,.,.,TRBJ2-1,TGTGCCAGCAGCCCAGGACGAGCCCCGAGCTCCTACAATGAGCAGTTCTTC,CASSPGRAPSSYNEQFF
TRBV4-1,.,.,TRBJ2-2,TGCGCCAGCAGATCCGCGGGGGCACACACCGGGGAGCTGTTTTTT,CASRSAGAHTGELFF
TRBV21-1,few,.,TRBJ1-1,TGTGAGCGGATCGGGAGGAACACTGAAGCTTTCTTT,CERIGRNTEAFF
TRBV27,.,.,TRBJ1-6,TGTGCCAGCAGTAGCCGAGGGATTGCCGGGGGTTCACCCCTCCACTTT,CASSSRGIAGGSPLHF
TRBV9,.,TRBD2,TRBJ2-5,TGTGCCAGCAGCGTAGCCGGTGGGACTAGCGGAGCTACGGGACAAGAGACCCAGTACTTC,CASSVAGGTSGATGQETQYF
TRBV3-1,once,.,TRBJ1-2,TGTGCCAGCAGAGATGTTAACGGCTACACCTTC,CASRDVNGYTF
TRBV28,few,TRBD1,TRBJ2-1,TGTGCCAGCAGTCGACAGGGGATGGGGTACAATGAGCAGTTCTTC,CASSRQGMGYNEQFF
TRBV5-1,.,.,TRBJ1-2,TGCGCCAGCAGCGCGACCGGGACCGCTAATGGCTACACCTTC,CASSATGTANGYTF
TRBV6-6,.,.,TRBJ2-5,TGTGCCAGCAGTTACTCGGCTAGCGACCAAGAGACCCAGTACTTC,CASSYSASDQETQYF
TRBV7-9,.,.,TRBJ2-1,TGTGCCAGCAGCCGTGAGGGACGGCGGGCAGATACGCAGTTCTTC,CASSREGRRADTQFF
TRBV3-1,few,TRBD2,TRBJ2-7,TGTGCCAGCCGTCGGACTAGCGGGACCGGGGAGCAGTACTTC,CASRRTSGTGEQYF
TRBV20-1,.,TRBD2,TRBJ2-1,TGCAGTGCTAGACCTCCTAGCGGGAGGGCCAATGAGCAGTTCTTC,CSARPPSGRANEQFF
TRBV6-2/TRBV6-3,.,TRBD1,TRBJ2-5,TGTGCCAGCAGTCGGGACAGAGTTAAGGTTGAGCAGTACTTC,CASSRDRVKVEQYF
TRBV7-9,.,.,TRBJ2-1,TGTGCCAGCAGCTTACCATCTAGCCGATCCTACAATGAGCAGTTCTTC,CASSLPSSRSYNEQFF
TRBV27,few,TRBD2,TRBJ2-1,TGTGCCAGCAGGATCCTAACTAGCGGGAGCTCCTACAATGAGCAGTTCTTC,CASRILTSGSSYNEQFF
TRBV7-2,.,.,TRBJ2-6,TGTGCCAGCAGCTTCGGTGGGGGGGCCAACGTCCTGACTTTC,CASSFGGGANVLTF